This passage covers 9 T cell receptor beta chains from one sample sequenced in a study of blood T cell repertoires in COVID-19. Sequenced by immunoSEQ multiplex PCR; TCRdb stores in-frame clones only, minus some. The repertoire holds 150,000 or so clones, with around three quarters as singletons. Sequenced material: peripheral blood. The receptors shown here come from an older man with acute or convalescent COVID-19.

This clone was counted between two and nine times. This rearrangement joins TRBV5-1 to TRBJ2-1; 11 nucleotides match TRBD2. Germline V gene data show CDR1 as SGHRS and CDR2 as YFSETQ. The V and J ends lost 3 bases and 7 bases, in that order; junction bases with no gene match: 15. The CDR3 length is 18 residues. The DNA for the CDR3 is TGCGCCAGCAGCTGGTTAACGGGGTCTAGCGGGGGGCGGAATGAGCAGTTCTTC. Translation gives CASSWLTGSSGGRNEQFF.

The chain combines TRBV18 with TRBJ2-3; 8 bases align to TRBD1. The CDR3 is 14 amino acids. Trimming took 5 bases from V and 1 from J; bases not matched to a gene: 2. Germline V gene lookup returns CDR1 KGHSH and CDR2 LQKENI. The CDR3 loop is CASSSGQGTDTQYF. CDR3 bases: TGTGCCAGCTCATCGGGACAGGGCACAGATACGCAGTATTTT.

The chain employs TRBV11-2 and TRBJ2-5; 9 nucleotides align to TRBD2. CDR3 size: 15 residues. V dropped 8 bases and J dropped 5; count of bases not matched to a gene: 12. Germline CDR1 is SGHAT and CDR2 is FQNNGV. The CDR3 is CASAIGGGARETQYF. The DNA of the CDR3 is TGTGCCAGCGCCATCGGCGGGGGGGCGAGGGAGACCCAGTACTTC. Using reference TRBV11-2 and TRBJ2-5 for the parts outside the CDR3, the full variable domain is EAGVAQSPRYKIIEKRQSVAFWCNPISGHATLYWYQQILGQGPKLLIQFQNNGVVDDSQLPKDRFSAERLKGVDSTLKIQPAKLEDSAVYLCASAIGGGARETQYFGPGTRLLVL.

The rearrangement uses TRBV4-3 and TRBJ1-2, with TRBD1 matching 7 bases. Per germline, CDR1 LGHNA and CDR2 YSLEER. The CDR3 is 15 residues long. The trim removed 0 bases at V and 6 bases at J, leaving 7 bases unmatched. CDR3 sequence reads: CASSQDLGDSNGYTF. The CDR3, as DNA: TGCGCCAGCAGCCAAGATCTGGGGGACAGCAATGGCTACACCTTC.

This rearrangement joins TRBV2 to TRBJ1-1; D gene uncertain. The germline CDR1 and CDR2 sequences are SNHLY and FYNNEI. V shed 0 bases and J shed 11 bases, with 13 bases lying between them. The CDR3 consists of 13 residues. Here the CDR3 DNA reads TGTGCCAGCAGTGAAGCGGTCGATGGACTGGCTTTCTTT. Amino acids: CASSEAVDGLAFF.

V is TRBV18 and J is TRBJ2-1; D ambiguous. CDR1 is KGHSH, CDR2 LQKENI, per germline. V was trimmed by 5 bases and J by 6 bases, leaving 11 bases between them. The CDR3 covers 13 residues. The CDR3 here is CASSVTVGNEQFF. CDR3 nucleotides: TGTGCCAGCTCAGTCACCGTCGGCAATGAGCAGTTCTTC.

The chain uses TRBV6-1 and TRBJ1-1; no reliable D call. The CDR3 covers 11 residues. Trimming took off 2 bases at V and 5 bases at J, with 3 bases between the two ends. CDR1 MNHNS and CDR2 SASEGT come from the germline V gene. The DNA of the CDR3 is TGTGCCAGCAGTGAAATAACTGAAGCTTTCTTT. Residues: CASSEITEAFF.

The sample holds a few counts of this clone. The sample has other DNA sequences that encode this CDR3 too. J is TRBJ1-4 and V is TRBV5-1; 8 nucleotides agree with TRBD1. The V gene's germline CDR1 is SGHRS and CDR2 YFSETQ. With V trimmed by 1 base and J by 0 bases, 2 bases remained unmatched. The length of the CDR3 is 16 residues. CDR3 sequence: CASSLTGGPTNEKLFF. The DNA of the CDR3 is TGCGCCAGCAGCTTGACAGGGGGGCCAACTAATGAAAAACTGTTTTTT. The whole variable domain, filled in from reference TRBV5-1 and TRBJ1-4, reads KAGVTQTPRYLIKTRGQQVTLSCSPISGHRSVSWYQQTPGQGLQFLFEYFSETQRNKGNFPGRFSGRQFSNSRSEMNVSTLELGDSALYLCASSLTGGPTNEKLFFGSGTQLSVL.

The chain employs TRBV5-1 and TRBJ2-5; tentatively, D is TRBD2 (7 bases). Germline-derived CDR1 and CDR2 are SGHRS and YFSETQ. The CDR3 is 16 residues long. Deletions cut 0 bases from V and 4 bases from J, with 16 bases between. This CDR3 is CASSLGGGGTLETQYF. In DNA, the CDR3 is TGCGCCAGCAGCTTGGGTGGCGGGGGCACTTTAGAGACCCAGTACTTC.